This T cell receptor (beta chain) was recorded in a study of blood T cell repertoires in COVID-19. Turning to the study itself: Acute-phase and convalescent COVID-19 samples originated in the United States, Italy and Spain. In each case, the material was cDNA or gDNA derived from T cells, B-cell-depleted T cells, or PBMCs.

Original processing methods: Quantification of nucleated cells was approximated via reference gene primer amplification. The method was immunoSEQ multiplex PCR; TCRdb's version includes in-frame clones alone and lacks a portion of them. The V and J calls and clone size are taken from that table; D and trimming were inferred from the DNA. The table includes around 190,000 clones, just over 85% detected once. J was trimmed by 3 bases and V by 3 bases; bases with no gene match: 6. Germline V gene sequence: CDR1 KGHSH, CDR2 LQKENI. This CDR3 is 15 amino acids long. V is TRBV18 and J is TRBJ2-7; TRBD2 matches 9 bases. The TCR was taken from a man aged 45-60 years with active or convalescent COVID-19. Sequencing was performed on peripheral blood. The CDR3 loop reads CASSPGTSPNYEQYF. The CDR3, as DNA: TGTGCCAGCTCACCGGGGACTAGCCCCAACTACGAGCAGTACTTC.